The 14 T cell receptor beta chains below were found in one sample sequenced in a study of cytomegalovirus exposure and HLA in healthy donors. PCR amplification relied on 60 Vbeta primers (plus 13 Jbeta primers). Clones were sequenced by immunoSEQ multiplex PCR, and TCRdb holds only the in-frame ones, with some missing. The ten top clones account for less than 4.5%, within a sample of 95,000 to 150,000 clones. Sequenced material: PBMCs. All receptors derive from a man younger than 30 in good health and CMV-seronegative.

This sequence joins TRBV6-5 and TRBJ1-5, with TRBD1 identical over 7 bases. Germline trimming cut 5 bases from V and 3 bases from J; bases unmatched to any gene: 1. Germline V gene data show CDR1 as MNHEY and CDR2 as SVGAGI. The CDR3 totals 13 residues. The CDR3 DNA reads TGTGCCAGCAGTAGGGGGCCCAATCAGCCCCAGCATTTT. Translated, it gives CASSRGPNQPQHF.

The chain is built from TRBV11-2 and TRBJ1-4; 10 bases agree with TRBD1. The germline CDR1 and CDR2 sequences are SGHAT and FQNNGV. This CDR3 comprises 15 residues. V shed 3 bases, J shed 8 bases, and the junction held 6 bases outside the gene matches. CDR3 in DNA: TGTGCCAGCAGCTTGTGGGGACAGGGGATGGAAAAACTGTTTTTT. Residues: CASSLWGQGMEKLFF.

The CDR3 protein is CASSRTPGTANEKLFF. The DNA for the CDR3 is TGTGCCAGCAGCCGAACTCCCGGGACAGCGAATGAAAAACTGTTTTTT. This chain uses TRBV7-9 with TRBJ1-4; TRBD1 matches 7 bases. V shed 5 bases, J shed 5 bases, and the junction held 11 bases outside the gene matches. This CDR3 spans 16 amino acids. Germline V gene sequence: CDR1 SEHNR, CDR2 FQNEAQ (reference sequence).

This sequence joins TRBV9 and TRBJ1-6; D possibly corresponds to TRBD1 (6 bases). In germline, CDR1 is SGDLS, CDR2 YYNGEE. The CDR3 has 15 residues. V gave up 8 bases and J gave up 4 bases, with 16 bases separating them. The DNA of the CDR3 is TGTGCCAGTACGCAGGGGACATCTTATAATTCACCCCTCCACTTT. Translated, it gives CASTQGTSYNSPLHF. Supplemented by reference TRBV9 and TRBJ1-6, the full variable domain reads DSGVTQTPKHLITATGQRVTLRCSPRSGDLSVYWYQQSLDQGLQFLIQYYNGEERAKGNILERFSAQQFPDLHSELNLSSLELGDSALYFCASTQGTSYNSPLHFGNGTRLTVT.

CDR3 amino acids: CASSEDPGTVYEQYF. The CDR3 bases are TGTGCCAGCAGCGAGGACCCCGGGACAGTCTACGAGCAGTACTTC. The V and J genes are TRBV9 and TRBJ2-7; 7 nucleotides agree with TRBD1. Germline lookup yields CDR1 SGDLS and CDR2 YYNGEE. V dropped 3 bases and J dropped 3; count of bases not matched to a gene: 9. The CDR3 is 15 residues long.

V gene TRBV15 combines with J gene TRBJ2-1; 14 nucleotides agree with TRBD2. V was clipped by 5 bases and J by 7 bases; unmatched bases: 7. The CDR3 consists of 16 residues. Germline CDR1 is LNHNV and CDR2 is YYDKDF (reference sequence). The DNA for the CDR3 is TGTGCCACCAGCTTATCCGGGACTAGCGGGAGAAATGAGCAGTTCTTC. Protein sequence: CATSLSGTSGRNEQFF.

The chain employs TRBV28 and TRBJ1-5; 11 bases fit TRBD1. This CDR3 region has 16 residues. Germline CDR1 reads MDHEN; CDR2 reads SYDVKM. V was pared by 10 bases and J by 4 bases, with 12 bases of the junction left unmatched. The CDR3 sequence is CATLPPGQGVNQPQHF. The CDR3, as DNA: TGTGCCACCCTTCCCCCGGGACAGGGGGTTAATCAGCCCCAGCATTTT.

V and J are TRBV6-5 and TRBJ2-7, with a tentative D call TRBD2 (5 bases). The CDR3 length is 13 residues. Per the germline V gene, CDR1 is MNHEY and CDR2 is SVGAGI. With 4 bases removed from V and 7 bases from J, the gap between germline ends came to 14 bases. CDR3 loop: CASSSLAPGEQYF. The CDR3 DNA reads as TGTGCCAGCAGTTCTCTAGCTCCGGGGGAGCAGTACTTC.

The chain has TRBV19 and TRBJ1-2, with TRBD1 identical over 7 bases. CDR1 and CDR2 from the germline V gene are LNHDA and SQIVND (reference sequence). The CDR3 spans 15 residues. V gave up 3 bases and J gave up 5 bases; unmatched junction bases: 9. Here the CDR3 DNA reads TGTGCCAGTAGTATCAGCCCGGACAGGTTATATGGCTACACCTTC. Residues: CASSISPDRLYGYTF.

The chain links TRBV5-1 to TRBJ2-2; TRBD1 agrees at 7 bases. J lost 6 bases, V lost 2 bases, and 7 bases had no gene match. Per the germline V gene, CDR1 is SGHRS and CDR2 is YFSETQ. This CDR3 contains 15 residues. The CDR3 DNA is TGCGCCAGCAGCTTTAAAGGGGGCGATGCCGGGGAGCTGTTTTTT. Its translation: CASSFKGGDAGELFF.

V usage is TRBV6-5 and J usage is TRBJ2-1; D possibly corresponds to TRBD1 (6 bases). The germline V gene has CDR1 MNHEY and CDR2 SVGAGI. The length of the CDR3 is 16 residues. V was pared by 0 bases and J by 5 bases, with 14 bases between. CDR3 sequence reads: CASSYSRTEANNEQFF. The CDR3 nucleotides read TGTGCCAGCAGTTACTCGAGGACAGAGGCTAACAATGAGCAGTTCTTC.

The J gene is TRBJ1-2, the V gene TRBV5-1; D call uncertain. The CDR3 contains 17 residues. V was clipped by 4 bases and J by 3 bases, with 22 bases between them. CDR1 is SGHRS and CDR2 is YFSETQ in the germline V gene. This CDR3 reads CASSLPRFFASHYGYTF. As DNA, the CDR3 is TGCGCCAGCAGCCTGCCCCGTTTTTTCGCAAGCCACTATGGCTACACCTTC.

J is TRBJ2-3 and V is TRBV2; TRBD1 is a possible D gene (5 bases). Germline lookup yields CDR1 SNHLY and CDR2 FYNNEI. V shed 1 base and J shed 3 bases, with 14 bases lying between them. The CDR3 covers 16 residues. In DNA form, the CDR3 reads TGTGCCAGCAGTGAAGGTTGGGTGGGGCTGACAGATACGCAGTATTTT. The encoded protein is CASSEGWVGLTDTQYF.

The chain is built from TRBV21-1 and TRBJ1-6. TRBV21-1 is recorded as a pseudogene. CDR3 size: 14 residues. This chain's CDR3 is CASQTGGRVEPLHF. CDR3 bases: TGTGCCAGCCAGACCGGGGGGCGTGTAGAACCCCTCCACTTT.